This T cell receptor beta chain emerged from a study of shared clonotypes between healthy human individuals. Study-wide context: Per donor, CD8 memory used one plate, CD8 naive used two, CD4 memory used three and CD4 naive used three.

This clone was picked up one time. At one of its ends the junction is not consistent with the germline gene, which may arise from a read error. In the original analysis: ImmunoSEQ output held junction-only sequences without quality scores, so filtering differed. TCRdb keeps only in-frame clones here, not all; method: immunoSEQ multiplex PCR. V and J calls and clone size are as listed in that table; D and trimming were resolved from the DNA. Of around 1.9 million clones listed, roughly 95% are singletons. The CDR3 runs to 15 residues. Germline V gives CDR1 MNHNS, CDR2 SASEGT. CD45RO-negative cells were positively selected for CCR7, leaving out terminally differentiated effector memory CD45RA+ cells.

The sample taken for sequencing was naive CD8+ T cells from PBMCs. This TCR was sampled from a man aged 18 to 29 in good health. Some clones in this sample may be carry-over from other donors' samples. The chain employs TRBV6-1 and TRBJ2-7; D perhaps matches TRBD1 (5 bases). CDR3 region: CASSELRTPLKEPYF. DNA of the CDR3: TGTGCCAGCAGTGAACTCAGGACACCCCTAAAGGAGCCGTACTTC.